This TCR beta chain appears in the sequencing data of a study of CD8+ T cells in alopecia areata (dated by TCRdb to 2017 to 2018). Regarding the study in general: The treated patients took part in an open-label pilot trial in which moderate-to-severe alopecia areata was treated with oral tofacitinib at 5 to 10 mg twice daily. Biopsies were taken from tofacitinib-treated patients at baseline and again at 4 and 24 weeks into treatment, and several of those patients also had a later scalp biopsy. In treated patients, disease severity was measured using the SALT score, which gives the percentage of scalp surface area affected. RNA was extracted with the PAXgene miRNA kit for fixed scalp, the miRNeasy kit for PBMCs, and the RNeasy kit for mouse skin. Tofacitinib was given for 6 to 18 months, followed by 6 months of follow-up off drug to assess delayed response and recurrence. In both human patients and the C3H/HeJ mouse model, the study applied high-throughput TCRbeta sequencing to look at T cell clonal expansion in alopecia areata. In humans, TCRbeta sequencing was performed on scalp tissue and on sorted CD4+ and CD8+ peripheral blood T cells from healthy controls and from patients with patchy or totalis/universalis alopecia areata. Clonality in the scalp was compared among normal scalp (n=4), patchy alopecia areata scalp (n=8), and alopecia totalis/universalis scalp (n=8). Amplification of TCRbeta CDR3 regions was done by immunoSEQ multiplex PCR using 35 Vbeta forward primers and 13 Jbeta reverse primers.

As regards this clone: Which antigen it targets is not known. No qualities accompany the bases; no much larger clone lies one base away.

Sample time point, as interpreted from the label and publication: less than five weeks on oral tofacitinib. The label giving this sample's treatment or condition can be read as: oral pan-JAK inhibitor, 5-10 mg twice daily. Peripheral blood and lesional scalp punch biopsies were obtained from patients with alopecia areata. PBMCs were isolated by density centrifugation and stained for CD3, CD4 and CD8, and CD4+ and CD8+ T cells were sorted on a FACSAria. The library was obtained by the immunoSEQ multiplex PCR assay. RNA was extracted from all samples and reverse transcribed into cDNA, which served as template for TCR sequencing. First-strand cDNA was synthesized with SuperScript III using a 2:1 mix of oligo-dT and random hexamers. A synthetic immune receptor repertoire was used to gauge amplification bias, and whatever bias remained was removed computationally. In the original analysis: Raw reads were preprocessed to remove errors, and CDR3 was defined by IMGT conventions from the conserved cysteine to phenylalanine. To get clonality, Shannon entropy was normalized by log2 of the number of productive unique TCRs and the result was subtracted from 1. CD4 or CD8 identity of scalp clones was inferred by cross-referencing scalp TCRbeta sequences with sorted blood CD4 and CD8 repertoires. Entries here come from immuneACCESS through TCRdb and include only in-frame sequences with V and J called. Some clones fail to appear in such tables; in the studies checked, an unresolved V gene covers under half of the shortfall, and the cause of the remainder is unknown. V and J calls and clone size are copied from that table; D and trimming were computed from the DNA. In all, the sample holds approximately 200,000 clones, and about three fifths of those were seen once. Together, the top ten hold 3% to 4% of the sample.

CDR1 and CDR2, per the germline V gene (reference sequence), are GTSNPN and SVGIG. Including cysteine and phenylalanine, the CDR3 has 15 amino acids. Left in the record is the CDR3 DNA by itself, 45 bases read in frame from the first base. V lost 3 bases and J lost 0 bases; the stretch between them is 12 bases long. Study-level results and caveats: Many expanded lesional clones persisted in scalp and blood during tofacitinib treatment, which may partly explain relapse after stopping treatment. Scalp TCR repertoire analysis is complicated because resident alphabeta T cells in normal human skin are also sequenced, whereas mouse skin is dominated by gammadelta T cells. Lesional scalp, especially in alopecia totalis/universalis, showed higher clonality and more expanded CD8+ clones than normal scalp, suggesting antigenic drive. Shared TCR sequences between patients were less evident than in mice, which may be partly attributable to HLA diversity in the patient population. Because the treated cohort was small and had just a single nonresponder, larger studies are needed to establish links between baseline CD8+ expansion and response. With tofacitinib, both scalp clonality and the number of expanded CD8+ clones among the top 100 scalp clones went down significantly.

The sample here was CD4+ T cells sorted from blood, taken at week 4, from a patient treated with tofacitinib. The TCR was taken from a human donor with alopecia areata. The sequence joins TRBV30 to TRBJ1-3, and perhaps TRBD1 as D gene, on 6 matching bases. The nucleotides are TGTGCCTGGAGGCGACAGGTCCTCTCTGGAAACACCATATATTTT. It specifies CAWRRQVLSGNTIYF.